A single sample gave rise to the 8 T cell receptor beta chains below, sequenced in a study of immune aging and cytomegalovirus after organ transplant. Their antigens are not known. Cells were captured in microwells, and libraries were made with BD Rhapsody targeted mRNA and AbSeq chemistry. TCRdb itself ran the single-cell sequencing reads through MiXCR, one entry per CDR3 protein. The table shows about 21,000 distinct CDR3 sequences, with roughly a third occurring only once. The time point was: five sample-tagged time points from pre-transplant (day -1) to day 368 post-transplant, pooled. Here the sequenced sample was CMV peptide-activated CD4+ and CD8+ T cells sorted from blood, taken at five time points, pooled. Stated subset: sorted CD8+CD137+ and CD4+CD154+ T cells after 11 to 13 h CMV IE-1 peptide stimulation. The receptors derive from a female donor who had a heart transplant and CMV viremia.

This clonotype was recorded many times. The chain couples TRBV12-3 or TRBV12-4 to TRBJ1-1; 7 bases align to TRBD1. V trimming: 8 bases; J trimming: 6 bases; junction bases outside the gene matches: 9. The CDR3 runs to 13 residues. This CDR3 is CASDRQGSPEAFF. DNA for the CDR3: TGTGCCAGCGACAGACAGGGAAGCCCTGAAGCTTTCTTT.

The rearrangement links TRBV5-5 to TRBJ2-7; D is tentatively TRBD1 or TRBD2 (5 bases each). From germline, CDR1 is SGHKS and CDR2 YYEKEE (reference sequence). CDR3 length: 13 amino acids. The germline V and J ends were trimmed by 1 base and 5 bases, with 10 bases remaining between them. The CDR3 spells CASSLTGGHEQYF. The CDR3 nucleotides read TGTGCCAGCAGCTTGACAGGAGGACACGAGCAGTACTTC.

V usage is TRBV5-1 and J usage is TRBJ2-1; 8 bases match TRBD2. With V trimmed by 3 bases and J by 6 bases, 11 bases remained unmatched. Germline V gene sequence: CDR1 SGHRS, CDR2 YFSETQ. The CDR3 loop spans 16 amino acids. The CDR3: CASSSTGTSRGNEQFF. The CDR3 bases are TGCGCCAGCAGCTCCACCGGGACTAGTAGGGGCAATGAGCAGTTCTTC.

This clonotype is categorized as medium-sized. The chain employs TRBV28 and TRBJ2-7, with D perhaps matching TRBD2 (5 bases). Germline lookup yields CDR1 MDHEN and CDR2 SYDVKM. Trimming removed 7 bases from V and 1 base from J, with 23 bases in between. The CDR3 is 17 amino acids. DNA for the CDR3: TGTGCCAGCACCAGCGGACCCTCAGACACCTTATCCTACGAGCAGTACTTC. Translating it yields CASTSGPSDTLSYEQYF.

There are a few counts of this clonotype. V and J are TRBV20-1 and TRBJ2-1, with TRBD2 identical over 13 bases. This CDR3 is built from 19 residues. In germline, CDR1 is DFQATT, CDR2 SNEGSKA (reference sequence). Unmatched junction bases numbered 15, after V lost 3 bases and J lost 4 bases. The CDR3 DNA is TGCAGTGCTAGCCCCGGACGGACTAGCGGGAGAGTTTCATACAATGAGCAGTTCTTC. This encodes CSASPGRTSGRVSYNEQFF.

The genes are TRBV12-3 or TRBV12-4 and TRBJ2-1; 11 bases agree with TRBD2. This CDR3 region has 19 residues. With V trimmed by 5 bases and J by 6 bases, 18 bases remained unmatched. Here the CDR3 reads CASSGLTSGAGSWVNEQFF. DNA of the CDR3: TGTGCCAGCAGTGGATTGACTAGCGGGGCGGGGTCGTGGGTCAATGAGCAGTTCTTC.

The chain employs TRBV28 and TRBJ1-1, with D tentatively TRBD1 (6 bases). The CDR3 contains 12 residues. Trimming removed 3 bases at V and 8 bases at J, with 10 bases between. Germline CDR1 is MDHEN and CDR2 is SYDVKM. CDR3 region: CASSFSGVEAFF. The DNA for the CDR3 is TGTGCCAGCAGTTTTTCAGGGGTCGAAGCTTTCTTT.

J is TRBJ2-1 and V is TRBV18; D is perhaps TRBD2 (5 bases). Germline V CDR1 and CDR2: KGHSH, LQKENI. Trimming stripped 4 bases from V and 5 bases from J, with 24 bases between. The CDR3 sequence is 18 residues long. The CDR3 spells CASSLGQDSPSLHNEQFF. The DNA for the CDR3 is TGTGCCAGCTCACTTGGGCAGGACTCCCCCTCCCTTCACAATGAGCAGTTCTTC. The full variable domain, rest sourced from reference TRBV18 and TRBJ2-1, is NAGVMQNPRHLVRRRGQEARLRCSPMKGHSHVYWYRQLPEEGLKFMVYLQKENIIDESGMPKERFSAEFPKEGPSILRIQQVVRGDSAAYFCASSLGQDSPSLHNEQFFGPGTRLTVL.